These 16 T cell receptor beta chains came from one sample sequenced in a study of post-analysis software for immune sequencing data. Study outcomes and limitations: There were roughly five TRBV segments more frequent in patients than controls, and TRBV5-6, TRBV5-1 and TRBV20-1 were among them.

Researchers reported that TCR beta cDNA libraries carried unique molecular identifiers. In TCRdb, the PCR reads were re-called with MiXCR into one record per CDR3 protein. The sample lists approximately 360,000 distinct CDR3 sequences; 30% to 45% were seen once. No antigens are known for them. Sample: blood. The receptors come from a girl aged 10-17 years with multiple sclerosis.

This rearrangement joins TRBV4-1 to TRBJ2-7, with D maybe TRBD1 (6 bases). Germline V lookup: CDR1 MGHRA, CDR2 YSYEKL. The CDR3 runs to 15 residues. Trimming left V 4 bases short and J 3 bases short, with 16 bases between. CDR3 in amino acids: CASSPGIRGGYEQYF. CDR3 sequence (DNA): TGCGCCAGCAGCCCGGGGATCCGAGGGGGCTACGAGCAGTACTTC.

This clonotype was recorded once. One end of the junction is discordant with germline, which a read error may explain. The chain couples TRBV7-2 to TRBJ2-4, with a weak D call TRBD2 (5 bases). Gene TRBJ2-5 matches the end of the DNA better, so the J call may be wrong. Germline CDR1 SGHTA, CDR2 FQGNSA. The CDR3 is 17 residues long. DNA for the CDR3: TGTGTCAGCAGCTCGGGGTCCACGAGCAGAGCAGGTGTGACCCAGTACTTC. This gives the protein CVSSSGSTSRAGVTQYF.

CDR3 sequence reads: CASTRRGNQETQYF. CDR3 in DNA: TGTGCCAGCACCCGGAGAGGGAACCAAGAGACCCAGTACTTC. V usage is TRBV13 and J usage is TRBJ2-7; maybe TRBD2 (5 bases). The DNA matches TRBJ2-5 better at its end, which makes the J call doubtful. This CDR3 contains 14 residues. The germline V gene encodes CDR1 PRHDT and CDR2 FYEKMQ (reference sequence).

Many counts were recorded for this clonotype. This sequence joins TRBV6-5 and TRBJ2-1; D unresolved. Germline loops: CDR1 MNHEY, CDR2 SVGAGI. There are 11 residues in the CDR3. V was trimmed by 2 bases and J by 11 bases, leaving 7 bases between them. The CDR3 loop reads CASSYNRKQFF. The CDR3, as DNA: TGTGCCAGCAGTTACAACAGAAAGCAGTTCTTC.

The chain's CDR3 is CSAYRGHSNQPQHF. The CDR3 DNA reads TGCAGTGCTTACAGGGGGCATAGCAATCAGCCCCAGCATTTT. The rearrangement joins TRBV20-1 to TRBJ1-5; 9 nucleotides match TRBD1. Per germline, CDR1 DFQATT and CDR2 SNEGSKA (reference sequence). CDR3 length: 14 residues. V lost 5 bases, J lost 0 bases, and 2 bases stayed unmatched.

The V call is TRBV7-2, the J call TRBJ1-1; the match to TRBD1 covers 7 bases. There are 14 residues in the CDR3. V trimming: 8 bases; J trimming: 4 bases; junction bases outside the gene matches: 10. Germline-derived CDR1 and CDR2 are SGHTA and FQGNSA. The CDR3 coding sequence is TGTGCCAGCGCCGACCAGGGGGGGAGCACTGAAGCTTTCTTT. This codes for CASADQGGSTEAFF.

This clonotype was seen a handful of times. The junction and the germline gene differ at one end; a read error may be behind it. The V call is TRBV11-2, the J call TRBJ2-1, with TRBD1 as a possible D gene (6 bases). CDR3 length: 14 amino acids. CDR1 SGHAT and CDR2 FQNNGV come from the germline V gene. CDR3 amino acids: CASSLDRNDNEQFF. Written as DNA, the CDR3 is TGTGCCAGCAGCCTAGACAGGAACGACAATGAGCAGTTCTTC.

This chain joins TRBV12-3 or TRBV12-4 and TRBJ2-3; D is perhaps TRBD2 (6 bases). Deletions cut 1 base from V and 4 bases from J, with 21 bases between. The CDR3 totals 18 residues. The CDR3 DNA follows: TGTGCCAGCAGTTTAGTGGTCCGAATGGGGCGGGGAGCAGATACGCAGTATTTT. As protein: CASSLVVRMGRGADTQYF.

This clonotype showed up just a few times. The chain has TRBV20-1 and TRBJ2-3; perhaps TRBD1 as D (6 bases). The CDR3 totals 14 residues. V lost 6 bases and J 2 bases, leaving 15 bases between the germline ends. The V gene's germline CDR1 is DFQATT and CDR2 SNEGSKA (reference sequence). The CDR3 reads CSARKLGATDTQYF. The CDR3 DNA reads TGCAGTGCCCGAAAGCTGGGGGCCACAGATACGCAGTATTTT.

This clonotype was observed a handful of times. The rearrangement uses TRBV29-1 and TRBJ1-2; D possibly corresponds to TRBD1 (5 bases). Trimming cost V 0 bases and J 8 bases, with 13 bases left between them. The CDR3 consists of 13 residues. The V gene's germline CDR1 is SQVTM and CDR2 ANQGSEA. The CDR3 DNA is TGCAGCGTTGAAGATGTAAGCAGGGAGGGCTACACCTTC. Its translation is CSVEDVSREGYTF.

The V call is TRBV19, the J call TRBJ2-7; TRBD2 matches 10 bases. The J call may be incorrect, as the DNA end agrees better with TRBJ2-5. Per germline, CDR1 LNHDA and CDR2 SQIVND (reference sequence). The CDR3 has 15 amino acids. The CDR3 loop reads CASTAGLAFGETQYF. For the CDR3, the DNA is TGTGCCAGTACCGCGGGACTAGCGTTTGGGGAGACCCAGTACTTC.

This clonotype has a handful of counts. The chain carries TRBV9 and TRBJ1-2; D gene unclear. V was trimmed by 0 bases and J by 8 bases, leaving 8 bases between them. In germline, CDR1 is SGDLS, CDR2 YYNGEE. The CDR3 spans 12 residues. The CDR3 region has the DNA TGTGCCAGCAGCGTAGCGGATGGAGGCTACACCTTC. Its protein is CASSVADGGYTF.

This chain joins TRBV10-3 and TRBJ1-5; a weak D match, TRBD1 (5 bases). CDR1 ENHRY and CDR2 SYGVKD come from the germline V gene. V lost 5 bases and J lost 4, with 15 bases in between. The CDR3 totals 15 residues. The CDR3 DNA sequence: TGTGCCATCAGTTCGGATGGACAAGGGAATCAGCCCCAGCATTTT. Translation: CAISSDGQGNQPQHF.

The J gene is TRBJ2-7, the V gene TRBV20-1; D gene unclear. Trimming removed 0 bases at V and 2 bases at J, with 8 bases between. The CDR3 has 13 residues. Germline CDR1 and CDR2: DFQATT and SNEGSKA (reference sequence). The CDR3 DNA is TGCAGTGCTAGAGATACGGAAACCTACGAGCAGTACTTC. This gives the protein CSARDTETYEQYF.

The V call is TRBV7-9, the J call TRBJ1-1; D is unclear. Trimming stripped 4 bases from V and 6 bases from J, with 6 bases between. The CDR3 length is 11 residues. Germline assignment: CDR1 SEHNR and CDR2 FQNEAQ (reference sequence). The CDR3 DNA is TGTGCCAGCAGCTCCTGGCCTGAAGCTTTCTTT. This encodes CASSSWPEAFF.

This clonotype was detected once. The V and J genes are TRBV2 and TRBJ2-5, with TRBD2 as a possible D gene (7 bases). CDR3 length: 16 residues. Germline V gene data show CDR1 as SNHLY and CDR2 as FYNNEI. V lost 2 bases and J lost 1, with 14 bases in between. CDR3 residues: CASSELTGGRQETQYF. The CDR3 coding sequence is TGTGCCAGCAGTGAACTAACGGGGGGCCGCCAAGAGACCCAGTACTTC.